The TCR beta chain under discussion was sequenced for a study of blood T cell repertoires in COVID-19. Study summary: Both acute and convalescent COVID-19 samples were obtained from the United States, Italy and Spain. T cells, B-cell-depleted T cells, or PBMCs supplied cDNA or gDNA.

In its sample, this clone was seen a few times. Authors' methods: Reference gene primer amplification yielded estimated nucleated cell counts. Assay used: immunoSEQ multiplex PCR; TCRdb lists only in-frame clones, some missing. V and J calls and clone size follow that table, whereas D and trimming were derived from the DNA. The data show 240,000 or so clones, with roughly 90% seen just once and 7.2% held by the top ten. Sequencing was performed on peripheral blood. The clonotype was recovered from a man aged 55 to 70 who had recovered from COVID-19.

The CDR3 reads CATSQGLNNSPLHF. The CDR3 DNA reads TGTGCCACCTCACAGGGCCTAAATAATTCACCCCTCCACTTT. The genes are TRBV6-5 and TRBJ1-6; maybe TRBD1 (6 bases). V was shortened by 10 bases and J by 5 bases, with 15 bases between the two germline ends. Germline assignment: CDR1 MNHEY and CDR2 SVGAGI. The CDR3 is 14 residues long.